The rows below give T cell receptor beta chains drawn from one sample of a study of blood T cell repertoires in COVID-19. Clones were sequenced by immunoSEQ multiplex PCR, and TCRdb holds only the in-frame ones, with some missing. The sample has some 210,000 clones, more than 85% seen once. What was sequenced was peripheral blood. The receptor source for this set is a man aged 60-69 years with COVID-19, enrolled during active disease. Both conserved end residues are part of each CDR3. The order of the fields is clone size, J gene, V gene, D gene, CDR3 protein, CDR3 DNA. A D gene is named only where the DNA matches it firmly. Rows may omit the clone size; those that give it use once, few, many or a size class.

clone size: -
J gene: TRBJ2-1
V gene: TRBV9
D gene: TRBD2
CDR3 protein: CASSGSGRSSYNEQFF
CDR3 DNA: TGTGCCAGCAGCGGTAGCGGGAGGAGCTCCTACAATGAGCAGTTCTTC

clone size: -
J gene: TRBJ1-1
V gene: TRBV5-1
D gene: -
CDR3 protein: CASSFWGQEDTEAFF
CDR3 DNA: TGCGCCAGCAGCTTTTGGGGGCAGGAGGACACTGAAGCTTTCTTT

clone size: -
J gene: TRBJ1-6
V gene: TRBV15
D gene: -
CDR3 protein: CATSRDRTPRPLHF
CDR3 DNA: TGTGCCACCAGCAGAGATCGAACACCCCGACCCCTCCACTTT

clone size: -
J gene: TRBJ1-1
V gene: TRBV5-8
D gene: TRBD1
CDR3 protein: CASTPGTGAPKAEAFF
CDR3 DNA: TGTGCCAGCACCCCCGGGACAGGGGCCCCGAAGGCTGAAGCTTTCTTT

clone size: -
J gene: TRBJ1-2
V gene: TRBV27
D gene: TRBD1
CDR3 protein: CASSGTSGGYGYTF
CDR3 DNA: TGTGCCAGCAGTGGAACTTCAGGGGGCTATGGCTACACCTTC

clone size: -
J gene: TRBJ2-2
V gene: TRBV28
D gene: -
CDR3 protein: CASSLSSFTGELFF
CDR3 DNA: TGTGCCAGCAGTTTATCCAGTTTTACCGGGGAGCTGTTTTTT

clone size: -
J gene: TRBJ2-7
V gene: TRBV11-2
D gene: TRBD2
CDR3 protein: CASSFGTRFSYEQYF
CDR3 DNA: TGTGCCAGCAGCTTTGGGACTAGGTTTTCCTACGAGCAGTACTTC

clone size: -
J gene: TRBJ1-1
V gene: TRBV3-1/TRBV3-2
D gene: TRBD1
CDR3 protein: CASSLGQGVAEAFF
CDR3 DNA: TGTGCCAGCAGCCTTGGACAGGGTGTAGCTGAAGCTTTCTTT

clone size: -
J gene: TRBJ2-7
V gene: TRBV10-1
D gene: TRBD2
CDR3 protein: CASSPRGAYEQYF
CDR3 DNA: TGCGCCAGCAGTCCCCGGGGGGCCTACGAGCAGTACTTC

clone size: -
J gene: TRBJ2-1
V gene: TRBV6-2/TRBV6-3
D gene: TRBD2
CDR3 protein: CASSALAIAGSLNEQFF
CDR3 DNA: TGTGCCAGCAGTGCACTCGCGATAGCGGGGTCTCTCAATGAGCAGTTCTTC

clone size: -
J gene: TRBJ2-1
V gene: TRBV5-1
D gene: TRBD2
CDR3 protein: CASSLELTSGYNEQFF
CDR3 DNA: TGCGCCAGCAGCTTGGAATTGACTAGCGGCTACAATGAGCAGTTCTTC

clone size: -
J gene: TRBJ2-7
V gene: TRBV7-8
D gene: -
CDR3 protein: CASSLQGSSYEQYF
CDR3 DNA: TGTGCCAGCAGCTTACAGGGGTCGTCCTACGAGCAGTACTTC

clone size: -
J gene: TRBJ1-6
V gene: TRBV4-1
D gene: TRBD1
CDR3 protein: CASSQVWDRGSNSPLHF
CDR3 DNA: TGCGCCAGCAGCCAAGTCTGGGACAGGGGGTCTAATTCACCCCTCCACTTT

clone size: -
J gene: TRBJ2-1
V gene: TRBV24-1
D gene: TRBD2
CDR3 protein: CATTPGGRATYNEQFF
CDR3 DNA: TGTGCCACCACCCCAGGCGGGAGGGCCACTTACAATGAGCAGTTCTTC

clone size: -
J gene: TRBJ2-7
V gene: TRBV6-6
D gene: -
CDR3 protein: CASSYSNALEQYF
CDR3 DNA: TGTGCCAGCAGTTACTCGAATGCGCTTGAGCAGTACTTC

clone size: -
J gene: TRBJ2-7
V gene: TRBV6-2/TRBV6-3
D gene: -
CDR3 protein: CASSYSITQTYTYEQYF
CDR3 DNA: TGTGCCAGCAGTTACTCGATAACACAGACGTATACCTACGAGCAGTACTTC

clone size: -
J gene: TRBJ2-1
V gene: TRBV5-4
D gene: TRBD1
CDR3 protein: CASSSTGRYNEQFF
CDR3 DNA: TGTGCCAGCAGTTCGACAGGGCGTTACAATGAGCAGTTCTTC

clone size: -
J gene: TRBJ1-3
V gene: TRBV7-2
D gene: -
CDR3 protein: CASIEGWGPLTSGNTIYF
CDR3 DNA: TGTGCCAGCATCGAGGGGTGGGGGCCCCTAACATCTGGAAACACCATATATTTT

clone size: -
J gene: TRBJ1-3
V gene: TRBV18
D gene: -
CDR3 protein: CASSYREVEGNTIYF
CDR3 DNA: TGTGCCAGCTCGTACAGGGAAGTGGAAGGAAACACCATATATTTT

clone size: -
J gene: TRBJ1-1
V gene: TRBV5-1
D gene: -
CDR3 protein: CASSRGQRNTEAFF
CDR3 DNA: TGCGCCAGCAGCAGAGGACAGAGGAACACTGAAGCTTTCTTT

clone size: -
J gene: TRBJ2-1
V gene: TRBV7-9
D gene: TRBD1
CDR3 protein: CASSLIGTGNRREQFF
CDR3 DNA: TGTGCCAGCAGCTTAATCGGGACAGGGAATCGCCGGGAGCAGTTCTTC

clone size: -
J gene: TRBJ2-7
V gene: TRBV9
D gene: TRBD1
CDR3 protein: CASSARDSPGYEQYF
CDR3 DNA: TGTGCCAGCAGCGCCCGGGACAGTCCGGGGTACGAGCAGTACTTC

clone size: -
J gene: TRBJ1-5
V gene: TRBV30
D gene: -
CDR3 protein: CAWRGKAGNIQPQHF
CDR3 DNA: TGTGCCTGGAGAGGTAAAGCGGGCAATATTCAGCCCCAGCATTTT

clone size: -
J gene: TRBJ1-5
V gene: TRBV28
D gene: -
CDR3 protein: CASSLDRGYSHF
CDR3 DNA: TGTGCCAGCAGCCTAGACAGAGGTTATTCGCATTTT

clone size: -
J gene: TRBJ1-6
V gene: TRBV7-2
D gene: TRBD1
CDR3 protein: CASRQGSSPLHF
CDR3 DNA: TGTGCCAGCAGACAGGGGAGTTCACCCCTCCACTTT

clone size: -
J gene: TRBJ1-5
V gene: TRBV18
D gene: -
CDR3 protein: CASSPREGNQPQHF
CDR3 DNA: TGTGCCAGCTCTCCTAGGGAGGGCAATCAGCCCCAGCATTTT

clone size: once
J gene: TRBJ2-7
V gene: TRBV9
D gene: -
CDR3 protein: CASSPGGASYEQYF
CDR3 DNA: TGTGCCAGCAGTCCCGGGGGAGCCTCCTACGAGCAGTACTTC

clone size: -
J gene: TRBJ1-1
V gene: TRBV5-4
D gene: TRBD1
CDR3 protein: CASSLPYRGNTEAFF
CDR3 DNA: TGTGCCAGCAGCTTGCCCTACAGGGGAAACACTGAAGCTTTCTTT

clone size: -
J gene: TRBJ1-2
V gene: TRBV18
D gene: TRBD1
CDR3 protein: CASSPGTGSNYGYTF
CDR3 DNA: TGTGCCAGCTCACCGGGGACAGGATCTAACTATGGCTACACCTTC

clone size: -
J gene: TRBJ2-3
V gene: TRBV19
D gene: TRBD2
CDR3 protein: CASSISGLAASTDTQYF
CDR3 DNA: TGTGCCAGTAGTATCTCGGGACTAGCGGCGAGCACAGATACGCAGTATTTT

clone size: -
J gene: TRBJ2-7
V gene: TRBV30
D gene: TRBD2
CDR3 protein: CAWSAGTSVTYEQYF
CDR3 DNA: TGTGCCTGGAGTGCCGGGACTAGCGTAACCTACGAGCAGTACTTC

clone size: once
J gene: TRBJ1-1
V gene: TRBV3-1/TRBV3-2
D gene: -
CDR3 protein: CASSQGVQGNTEAFF
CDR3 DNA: TGTGCCAGCAGCCAAGGAGTACAGGGGAACACTGAAGCTTTCTTT

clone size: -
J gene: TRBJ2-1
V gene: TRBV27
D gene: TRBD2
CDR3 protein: CASSLNRGENEQFF
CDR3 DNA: TGTGCCAGCAGTTTAAATCGGGGGGAAAATGAGCAGTTCTTC

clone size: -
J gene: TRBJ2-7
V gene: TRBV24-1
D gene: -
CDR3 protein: CATSDRQGGKQYF
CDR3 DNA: TGTGCCACCAGTGACCGACAGGGCGGGAAGCAGTACTTC

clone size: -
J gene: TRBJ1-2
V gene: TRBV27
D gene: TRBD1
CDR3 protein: CASRGTGYVGYTF
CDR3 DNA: TGTGCCAGCAGAGGGACAGGGTATGTTGGCTACACCTTC

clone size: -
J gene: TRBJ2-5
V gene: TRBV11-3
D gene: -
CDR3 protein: CASSLDQGETQYF
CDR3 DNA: TGTGCCAGCAGCCTAGATCAGGGAGAGACCCAGTACTTC

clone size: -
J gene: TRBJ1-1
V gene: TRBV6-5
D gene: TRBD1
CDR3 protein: CASRVQGARDTEAFF
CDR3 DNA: TGTGCCAGCAGGGTACAGGGGGCGCGGGACACTGAAGCTTTCTTT

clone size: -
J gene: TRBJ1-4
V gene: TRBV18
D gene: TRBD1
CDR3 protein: CASSLQGEKLFF
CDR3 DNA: TGTGCCAGCTCATTACAGGGGGAAAAACTGTTTTTT